This T cell receptor (beta chain) is drawn from a study of blood T cell repertoires in COVID-19. Per the germline V gene, CDR1 is SGHTA and CDR2 is FQGNSA. The CDR3 runs 14 residues. Trimming shortened V by 10 bases and J by 0 bases, and 15 bases separated the two germline ends. This table comes from immunoSEQ multiplex PCR, and its TCRdb copy is limited to in-frame clones, with some not included. Of about 340,000 clones detected, 65% to 85% appear once; the ten largest clones hold approximately 3.1%. This clone was detected only a few times. Material for sequencing was peripheral blood. The J gene is TRBJ1-1, the V gene TRBV7-2; D perhaps matches TRBD1 (6 bases). This sequence was found in a man younger than 40 with active or convalescent COVID-19. The CDR3: CATLPTGMNTEAFF. CDR3 bases: TGTGCCACCCTACCGACAGGCATGAACACTGAAGCTTTCTTT.